The TCR beta chain described here comes from a study of shared T cell receptors in the human thymus. CDR1 and CDR2 (germline): MDHEN, SYDVKM. CDR3 length: 15 amino acids. Trimming shortened V by 5 bases and J by 8 bases, and 21 bases separated the two germline ends. Profiling relied on immunoSEQ multiplex PCR, and the TCRdb table lists in-frame clones only, not all of them. The sample lists 600,000 or so clones; over 75% were seen once. This sample also belongs to another study, concerning human thymus T cells. That work states: Corrective cardiac operations yielded the resected thymus tissue. Thymic and blood repertoires seemed to show skewed V and J gene use.

The rearrangement uses TRBV28 and TRBJ1-2; D perhaps matches TRBD1 (5 bases). The receptor's source is a boy under two years old with a congenital heart defect. The source material was thymocytes. CDR3 coding DNA: TGTGCCAGCAGTCCGAAATACCGGGACTTTGGCGGCTACACCTTC. Translated: CASSPKYRDFGGYTF.